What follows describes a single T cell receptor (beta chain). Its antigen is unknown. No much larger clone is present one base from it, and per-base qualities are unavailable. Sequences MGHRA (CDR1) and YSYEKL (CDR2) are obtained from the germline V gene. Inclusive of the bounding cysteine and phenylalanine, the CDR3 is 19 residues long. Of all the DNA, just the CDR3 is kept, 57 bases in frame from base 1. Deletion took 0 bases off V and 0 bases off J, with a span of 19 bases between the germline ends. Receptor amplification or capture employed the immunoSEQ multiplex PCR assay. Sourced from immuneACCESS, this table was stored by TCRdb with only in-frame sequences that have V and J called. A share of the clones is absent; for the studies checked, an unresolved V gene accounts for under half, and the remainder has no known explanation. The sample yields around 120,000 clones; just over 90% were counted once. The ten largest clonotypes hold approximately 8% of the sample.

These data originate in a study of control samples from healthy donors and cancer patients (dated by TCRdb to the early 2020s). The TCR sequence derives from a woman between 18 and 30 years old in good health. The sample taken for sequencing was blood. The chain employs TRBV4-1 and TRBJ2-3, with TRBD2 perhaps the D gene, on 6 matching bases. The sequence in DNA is TGCGCCAGCAGCCAAGACGCCCGATCTTGCGGGGCTAGCACAGATACGCAGTATTTT. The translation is CASSQDARSCGASTDTQYF.